Listed here is a single T cell receptor beta chain. The study recruited people aged roughly 18 to 95 years across under 25 US areas. Cohort 3 recovery required two negative PCRs, clearance, or symptom resolution. Data came from immunoSEQ multiplex PCR; TCRdb stores just in-frame clones and leaves some out. The sample records 150,000 or so clones, approximately 88% being singletons. The sample is drawn from a study of blood T cell repertoires in COVID-19. Study context: Sources were T cells, B-cell-depleted T cells, or PBMCs; the material itself was cDNA or gDNA.

This TCR came from a woman in her fifties or sixties who had recovered from COVID-19. Sequences were obtained from PBMCs or T cells enriched from blood (not recorded which).

CDR3 nucleotide sequence: TGTGCTCTCAGGACAGGGAACACTGAAGCTTTCTTT. Translation: CALRTGNTEAFF. The chain is built from TRBV28 and TRBJ1-1; 7 nucleotides align to TRBD1. The CDR3 consists of 12 residues. Germline V gene sequence: CDR1 MDHEN, CDR2 SYDVKM.